A selection of T cell receptor beta chains follows, all from one sample in a study of blood T cell repertoires in COVID-19. Clones were sequenced by immunoSEQ multiplex PCR, and TCRdb holds only the in-frame ones, with some missing. There are 200,000 to 300,000 clones in the sample; under 90% occur only once, and 8.6% lies in the top ten. The source material was peripheral blood. The receptor set was obtained from a human donor in a cohort sampled during active COVID-19. Each CDR3 is given with its conserved first and last residue. D genes are given only for firm matches. Clone size is stated in some rows and not others, as once, few, many or a class when expanded.

D gene	clone size	V gene	J gene	CDR3 protein
TRBD1	NA	TRBV10-3	TRBJ1-4	CAISEPQGAEREKLFF
TRBD2	NA	TRBV19	TRBJ2-1	CASSMAGAPYNEQFF
TRBD1	once	TRBV7-2	TRBJ1-2	CASSIPWGQGNGYTF
TRBD1	NA	TRBV9	TRBJ1-3	CASSAPGTGTGNTIYF
NA	NA	TRBV6-6	TRBJ1-5	CASQSSQGRPQPQHF
TRBD1	NA	TRBV13	TRBJ1-2	CASSTGTGPKSTF
TRBD2	NA	TRBV5-1	TRBJ2-1	CASSTGLAGNNEQFF
TRBD1	NA	TRBV7-2	TRBJ1-1	CASSSQGLNTEAFF
TRBD2	NA	TRBV7-9	TRBJ2-1	CASSFSRGVYNEQFF
NA	NA	TRBV5-1	TRBJ2-7	CASSPMAGGYEQYF
NA	NA	TRBV18	TRBJ2-1	CASSPERLALTGYNEQFF
NA	NA	TRBV7-9	TRBJ2-7	CASSLAGAGKALSYEQYF
NA	once	TRBV5-6	TRBJ1-2	CASSLVTARGYTF
NA	NA	TRBV28	TRBJ2-7	CASSLISAYSYEQYF
NA	few	TRBV12-3/TRBV12-4	TRBJ1-1	CAVTGRGSSEAFF
NA	NA	TRBV6-1	TRBJ1-2	CASSRTEGGYTF
NA	once	TRBV4-3	TRBJ2-1	CASSQERLGVYEQFF
TRBD2	NA	TRBV7-2	TRBJ2-1	CASSLSSGGWNEQFF
TRBD1	NA	TRBV28	TRBJ1-6	CASRIRQGYSPLHF
NA	NA	TRBV27	TRBJ1-2	CASSLRANYGYTF
TRBD1	NA	TRBV7-2	TRBJ1-3	CASSPSGTGYYNTIYF
TRBD1	once	TRBV19	TRBJ1-5	CASSSLWGQGNQPQHF
TRBD2	NA	TRBV7-6	TRBJ2-2	CASSGGVAHTGELFF
TRBD2	NA	TRBV6-4	TRBJ2-3	CASSRDGGSTDTQYF
NA	NA	TRBV11-2	TRBJ2-5	CASSLEGAIETQYF
NA	NA	TRBV7-9	TRBJ2-3	CASSFGGSTDTQYF
NA	NA	TRBV3-1/TRBV3-2	TRBJ1-1	CASTAQGATPLNTEAFF
TRBD2	NA	TRBV19	TRBJ2-5	CASSRLAGAGSDQYF
TRBD2	NA	TRBV5-1	TRBJ2-1	CASSLGGRTYNEQFF
TRBD1	NA	TRBV28	TRBJ1-5	CASSSGTGGLRQPQHF
TRBD1	NA	TRBV5-4	TRBJ2-3	CASSPGQGTDTQYF
TRBD1	NA	TRBV28	TRBJ1-2	CASTNPGQGRPGYTF
NA	NA	TRBV5-1	TRBJ2-7	CASRGISPRREQYF
TRBD2	NA	TRBV7-3	TRBJ2-1	CASSPAPPGGQHEQFF
NA	few	TRBV7-9	TRBJ2-5	CASSERVIQETQYF
NA	NA	TRBV18	TRBJ2-5	CASSPEQGTQETQYF
TRBD2	NA	TRBV5-1	TRBJ2-1	CASSLGLAGSEQFF
TRBD1	NA	TRBV19	TRBJ2-2	CASTEGQGFGGELFF
TRBD2	NA	TRBV4-2	TRBJ2-2	CASSQPSGGAAGELFF
TRBD2	NA	TRBV7-9	TRBJ2-1	CASSPRTSGSNEQFF
TRBD1	NA	TRBV28	TRBJ2-5	CASSLPTGDGETQYF
NA	few	TRBV28	TRBJ2-1	CASGWRGEQFF
NA	NA	TRBV7-8	TRBJ1-6	CASSTPGGRDNSPLHF
TRBD2	NA	TRBV2	TRBJ2-3	CASSPRGLAGGRAAQYF
TRBD1	few	TRBV2	TRBJ1-2	CASTERGTAPYGYTF
NA	NA	TRBV21-1	TRBJ1-5	CASSKVFRGSYNQPQHF
NA	NA	TRBV6-2/TRBV6-3	TRBJ2-3	CASSGSGSDTQYF
NA	NA	TRBV7-9	TRBJ2-7	CASIHEASGSYEQYF
TRBD1	NA	TRBV3-1/TRBV3-2	TRBJ1-3	CASSLLSPGTGKATIYF
NA	NA	TRBV4-1	TRBJ1-6	CASSQEVVAPYSPLHF
NA	once	TRBV6-5	TRBJ2-7	CASSYSRLSVAYEQYF
NA	NA	TRBV28	TRBJ1-1	CASSLITLQNTEAFF
NA	NA	TRBV21-1	TRBJ2-7	CASTLTGDLSYEQYF